This T cell receptor (beta chain) was identified in a study of shared clonotypes between healthy human individuals. Libraries were prepared by immunoSEQ multiplex PCR; TCRdb keeps only in-frame clonotypes and omits some of them. The repertoire holds fewer than 700,000 clones, with around 81% as singletons. The study enrolled healthy HIV-negative adults without recent acute infections or vaccinations as donors. All of the donors resided in Nashville, Tennessee, and each was a Caucasian adult. With unsorted samples, genomic DNA was obtained from around 98 million PBMCs. The CDR3 is 18 amino acids. V lost 0 bases and J lost 4; bases outside the gene matches: 10. CDR1 is SGHRS and CDR2 is YFSETQ in the germline V gene.

Input material: PBMCs. The V call is TRBV5-1, the J call TRBJ2-1, with 10 bases aligning to TRBD1. The receptor was isolated from a woman between 40 and 55 years old in good health. Some clones in this sample may be carry-over from other donors' samples. The CDR3 DNA sequence: TGCGCCAGCAGCTTGGTCCCGGGACAGGGGACGACGTACAATGAGCAGTTCTTC. Translated, it gives CASSLVPGQGTTYNEQFF.